These 15 T cell receptor beta chains share one sample of origin, sequenced in a study of tumor-infiltrating lymphocytes in glioblastoma multiforme. Three nested ARM-PCR rounds with V-beta and C-beta primers built TCRB libraries. MiXCR was run by TCRdb on the multiplex PCR reads, yielding one entry per CDR3 protein. The sample has 20,000 or so distinct CDR3 sequences, approximately 70% seen once; the top ten hold more than 15%. The specimen was peripheral blood. The receptors stem from a male donor with glioblastoma.

In this sample, this clonotype turned up a few times. The CDR3 does not end in the conserved phenylalanine or tryptophan, so this is likely a read error. Because the CDR3's place on the DNA is in doubt, the DNA is left out and the CDR3 is given as listed by TCRdb. This chain links TRBV6-5 with TRBJ1-5; TRBD1, the table's D call, was not compared with the DNA. The CDR3 spans 13 residues, counting both ends. Germline CDR1 MNHEY, CDR2 SVGAGI. The CDR3 is CASSSGGPQPRHS.

This clonotype came up many times. CDR3 residues: CASSQDGRKAGELFF. The CDR3 DNA sequence: TGTGCCAGCAGCCAAGATGGTAGAAAAGCCGGGGAGCTGTTTTTT. This chain uses TRBV14 with TRBJ2-2, with D hard to call. This CDR3 is built from 15 residues. Germline values: CDR1 SGHDN, CDR2 FVKESK. Between the trimmed V and J ends, which lost 0 bases and 6 bases, there was a span of 11 bases. The full variable domain, completed using reference TRBV14 and TRBJ2-2, is EAGVTQFPSHSVIEKGQTVTLRCDPISGHDNLYWYRRVMGKEIKFLLHFVKESKQDESGMPNNRFLAERTGGTYSTLKVQPAELEDSGVYFCASSQDGRKAGELFFGEGSRLTVL.

This clonotype showed up many times. This rearrangement joins TRBV20-1 to TRBJ2-3; D uncertain. This CDR3 has 11 amino acids. V was pared by 2 bases and J by 8 bases, with 8 bases between. Per germline, CDR1 DFQATT and CDR2 SNEGSKA (reference sequence). The CDR3: CSARTAATQYF. CDR3 sequence (DNA): TGCAGTGCTAGAACGGCGGCTACGCAGTATTTT.

Worth noting for this clonotype: One end of the junction varies from germline; a read error may be responsible. The chain couples TRBV4-2 to TRBJ2-3, with 9 bases lining up with TRBD2. Germline CDR1 LGHNA, CDR2 YNFKEQ. The CDR3 totals 17 residues. CDR3: CASSQEWASGTTDMQYF. CDR3 DNA sequence: TGTGCCAGCAGCCAAGAGTGGGCTAGCGGGACCACAGATATGCAGTATTTT.

To note about this clonotype: Germline and junction disagree at one end, which may indicate a read error. The chain couples TRBV11-3 to TRBJ1-5; no reliable D call. The CDR3 length is 18 residues. CDR1 is SGHNT and CDR2 is YENEEA in the germline V gene. Here the CDR3 DNA reads TGTGCCAGCAGCTTAGATCCGATTCTAGGCAAGGGAGATCAGCTCCAGCATTTT. Its translation is CASSLDPILGKGDQLQHF.

This clonotype has a handful of counts. This may be a read error, as it is one base from a much larger clone. The chain uses TRBV5-6 and TRBJ2-7; D remains ambiguous. Germline V lookup: CDR1 SGHDT, CDR2 YYEEEE. Trimming took 4 bases from V and 2 from J, leaving 10 bases between them. The CDR3 has 13 amino acids. The CDR3 protein is CASSLYNTYEQYF. For the CDR3, the DNA is TGTGCCAGCAGCCTTTACAATACCTACGAGCAGTACTTC.

Turning to this clonotype: At one end, the junction sequence differs from germline, possibly due to a read error. This chain links TRBV11-2 with TRBJ2-1; D is unclear. CDR1 is SGHAT, CDR2 FQNNGV, per germline. This CDR3 comprises 12 residues. CDR3 bases: TGTGTCAGCACCCAAGCCTACAATGAGTATTTCTTC. The encoded protein is CVSTQAYNEYFF. The entire variable domain, with the rest obtained from reference TRBV11-2 and TRBJ2-1, is as follows: EAGVAQSPRYKIIEKRQSVAFWCNPISGHATLYWYQQILGQGPKLLIQFQNNGVVDDSQLPKDRFSAERLKGVDSTLKIQPAKLEDSAVYLCVSTQAYNEYFFGPGTRLTVL.

This clonotype occurred many times. The V and J genes are TRBV29-1 and TRBJ1-1; D remains ambiguous. CDR1 SQVTM and CDR2 ANQGSEA come from the germline V gene. The ends were cut back, 5 bases at V and 5 bases at J, with 15 bases in the middle. The CDR3 sequence is 13 residues long. The CDR3 protein is CSVPSTPVTEAFF. CDR3 DNA: TGCAGCGTTCCCTCAACACCGGTAACTGAAGCTTTCTTT.

Worth noting for this clonotype: Compared with germline, one end of the junction differs, possibly owing to a read error. The rearrangement links TRBV12-3 or TRBV12-4 to TRBJ2-5; TRBD2 matches 12 bases. This CDR3 is built from 17 residues. The CDR3 nucleotides read TGTGCCAACAGTCGGACTAGCGGGATAAATAGCCAAGAGACCCAGTACTTC. This codes for CANSRTSGINSQETQYF.

In the case of this clonotype: Germline and junction disagree at one end, which may indicate a read error. The CDR3 DNA reads TGTGCCAGCAGCTTATGGGGTTCTTCCAACGTCCTCACTTTC. It specifies CASSLWGSSNVLTF. The chain carries TRBV11-2 and TRBJ2-6; D not certain. The CDR3 covers 14 residues. The V gene's germline CDR1 is SGHAT and CDR2 FQNNGV.

CDR3 nucleotide sequence: TGCAGCGTTGAAGGGGACAGGGACTACAATGAGCAGTTCTTC. Translation: CSVEGDRDYNEQFF. This sequence joins TRBV29-1 and TRBJ2-1, with 9 bases aligning to TRBD1. After removal of 1 base from V and 3 bases from J, the junction contained 1 base not matched to a gene. Per the germline V gene, CDR1 is SQVTM and CDR2 is ANQGSEA. This CDR3 has 14 amino acids.

As concerns this clonotype: A much larger clone differs from this one at a single base, so this may be a read error. This chain uses TRBV30 with TRBJ2-1; D call uncertain. This CDR3 has 11 amino acids. In germline, CDR1 is GTSNPN, CDR2 SVGIG (reference sequence). V shed 5 bases and J shed 15 bases, with 17 bases lying between them. CDR3 amino acids: CAWGWDAQRFF. In DNA form, the CDR3 reads TGTGCCTGGGGTTGGGATGCACAGCGGTTCTTC.

Of note for this clonotype: This clone may be a read error of a much larger clone one base away. The chain couples TRBV5-1 to TRBJ2-7, with D tentatively TRBD2 (5 bases). Germline loops: CDR1 SGHRS, CDR2 YFSETQ. V was shortened by 5 bases and J by 3 bases, with 12 bases between the two germline ends. The length of the CDR3 is 13 residues. CDR3 sequence (DNA): TGCGCCAGCAGTAGGACTCTTGACTACGAGCAGTACTTC. It specifies CASSRTLDYEQYF.

This clonotype was seen more than once but under ten times. The chain employs TRBV11-1 and TRBJ2-5, with 7 positions matching TRBD1. The V segment lost 5 bases and the J segment 3 bases; nucleotides outside the gene matches: 3. This CDR3 has 13 residues. The V gene's germline CDR1 is SGHAT and CDR2 FQDESV (reference sequence). The CDR3 protein is CASSPGTEETQYF. In nucleotides, the CDR3 is TGTGCCAGCAGCCCCGGGACAGAAGAGACCCAGTACTTC. Looking up the rest from reference TRBV11-1 and TRBJ2-5 gives the full variable domain: EAEVAQSPRYKITEKSQAVAFWCDPISGHATLYWYRQILGQGPELLVQFQDESVVDDSQLPKDRFSAERLKGVDSTLKIQPAELGDSAMYLCASSPGTEETQYFGPGTRLLVL.

As regards this clonotype: The junction and the germline gene differ at one end; a read error may be behind it. This chain links TRBV29-1 with TRBJ2-7; tentatively, D is TRBD1 (5 bases). The CDR3 extends over 12 amino acids. The germline V gene has CDR1 SQVTM and CDR2 ANQGSEA. CDR3 bases: TGCAGTGTTGAAGCAGGGCAAGGCGAGCAGTACTTC. Translating gives CSVEAGQGEQYF.